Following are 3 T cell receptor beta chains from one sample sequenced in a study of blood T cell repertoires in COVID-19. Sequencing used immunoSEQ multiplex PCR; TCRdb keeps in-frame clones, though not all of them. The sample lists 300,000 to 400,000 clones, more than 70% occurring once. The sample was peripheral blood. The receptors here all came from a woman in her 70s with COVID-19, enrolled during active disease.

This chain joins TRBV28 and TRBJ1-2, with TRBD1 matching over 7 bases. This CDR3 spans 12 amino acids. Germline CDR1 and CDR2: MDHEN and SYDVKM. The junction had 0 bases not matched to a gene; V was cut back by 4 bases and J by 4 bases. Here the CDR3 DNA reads TGTGCCAGCAGTTCAGGGGGCTATGGCTACACCTTC. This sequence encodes CASSSGGYGYTF.

This CDR3 reads CAISEDRDSNQPQHF. The CDR3 nucleotides read TGTGCCATCAGTGAGGACAGGGATAGCAATCAGCCCCAGCATTTT. The rearrangement joins TRBV10-3 to TRBJ1-5; 7 bases map to TRBD1. The germline V gene has CDR1 ENHRY and CDR2 SYGVKD. Unmatched junction bases numbered 1, after V lost 2 bases and J lost 0 bases. The CDR3 runs 15 residues.

For the CDR3, the DNA is TGTGCCAGCAGTGATTGGAGGAGCTCCTACGAGCAGTACTTC. Its translation is CASSDWRSSYEQYF. This chain joins TRBV6-1 and TRBJ2-7; D might be TRBD2 (5 bases). Deletions cut 3 bases from V and 0 bases from J, with 9 bases between. This CDR3 region has 14 residues. CDR1 and CDR2 from the germline V gene are MNHNS and SASEGT.